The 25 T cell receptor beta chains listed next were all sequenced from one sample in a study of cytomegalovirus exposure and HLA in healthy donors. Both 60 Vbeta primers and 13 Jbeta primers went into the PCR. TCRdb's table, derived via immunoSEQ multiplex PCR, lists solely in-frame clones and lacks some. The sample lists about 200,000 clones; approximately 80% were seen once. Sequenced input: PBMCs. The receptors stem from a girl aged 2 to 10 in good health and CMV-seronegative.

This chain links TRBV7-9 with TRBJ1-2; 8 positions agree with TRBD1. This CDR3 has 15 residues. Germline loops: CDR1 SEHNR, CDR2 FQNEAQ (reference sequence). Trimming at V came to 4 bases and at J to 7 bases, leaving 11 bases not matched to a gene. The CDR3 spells CASSSALTGVGGYTF. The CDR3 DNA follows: TGTGCCAGCAGCTCCGCCTTGACAGGGGTGGGTGGCTACACCTTC.

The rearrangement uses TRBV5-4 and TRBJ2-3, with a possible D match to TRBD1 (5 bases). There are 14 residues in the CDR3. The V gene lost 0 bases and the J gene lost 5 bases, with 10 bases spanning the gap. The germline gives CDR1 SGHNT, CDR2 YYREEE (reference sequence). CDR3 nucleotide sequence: TGTGCCAGCAGCTTGGAGGCAAGGGGAGATACGCAGTATTTT. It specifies CASSLEARGDTQYF.

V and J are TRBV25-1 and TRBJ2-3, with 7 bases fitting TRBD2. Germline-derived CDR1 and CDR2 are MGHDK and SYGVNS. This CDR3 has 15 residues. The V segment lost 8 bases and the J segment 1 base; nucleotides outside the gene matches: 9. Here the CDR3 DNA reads TGTGCCAGCGGCCTGGGAGGGCTCCGCACAGATACGCAGTATTTT. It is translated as CASGLGGLRTDTQYF.

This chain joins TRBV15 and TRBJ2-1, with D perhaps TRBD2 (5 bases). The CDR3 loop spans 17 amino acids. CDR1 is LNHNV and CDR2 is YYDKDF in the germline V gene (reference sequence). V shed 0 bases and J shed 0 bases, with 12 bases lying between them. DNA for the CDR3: TGTGCCACCAGCAGAGAGGAGTGGGAGAGCTCCTACAATGAGCAGTTCTTC. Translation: CATSREEWESSYNEQFF.

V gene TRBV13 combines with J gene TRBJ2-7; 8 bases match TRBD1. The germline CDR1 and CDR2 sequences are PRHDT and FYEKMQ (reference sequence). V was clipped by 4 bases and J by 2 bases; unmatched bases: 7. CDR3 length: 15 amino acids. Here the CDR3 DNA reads TGTGCCAGCAGCTCTGCTCGACAGGGGCCCTACGAGCAGTACTTC. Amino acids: CASSSARQGPYEQYF.

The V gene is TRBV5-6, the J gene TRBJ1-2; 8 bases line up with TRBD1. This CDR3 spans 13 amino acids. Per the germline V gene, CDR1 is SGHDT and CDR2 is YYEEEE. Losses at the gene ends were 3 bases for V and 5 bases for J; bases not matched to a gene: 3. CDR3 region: CASSWTGLYGYTF. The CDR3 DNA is TGTGCCAGCAGCTGGACAGGGTTATATGGCTACACCTTC.

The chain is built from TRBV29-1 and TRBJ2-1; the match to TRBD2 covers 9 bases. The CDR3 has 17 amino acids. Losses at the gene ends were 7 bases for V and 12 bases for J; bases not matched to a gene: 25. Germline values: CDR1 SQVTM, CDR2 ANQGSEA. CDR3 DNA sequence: TGCAGCGGAGGGGGCAGCGGGAGGATCTACGAGAATGAGCGGCAGTTCTTC. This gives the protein CSGGGSGRIYENERQFF.

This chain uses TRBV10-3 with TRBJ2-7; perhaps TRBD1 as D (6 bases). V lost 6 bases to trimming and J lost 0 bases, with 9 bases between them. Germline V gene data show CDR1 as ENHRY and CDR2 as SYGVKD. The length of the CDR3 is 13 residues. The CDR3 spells CAIRQQGSYEQYF. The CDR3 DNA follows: TGTGCCATCAGACAACAGGGCTCCTACGAGCAGTACTTC.

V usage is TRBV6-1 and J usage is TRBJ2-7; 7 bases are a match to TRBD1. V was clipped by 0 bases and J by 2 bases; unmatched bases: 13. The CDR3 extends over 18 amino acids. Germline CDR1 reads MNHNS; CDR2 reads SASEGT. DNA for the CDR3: TGTGCCAGCAGTGAAGCGCGGGTAGGGGGCTATAAGGCCTACGAGCAGTACTTC. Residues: CASSEARVGGYKAYEQYF.

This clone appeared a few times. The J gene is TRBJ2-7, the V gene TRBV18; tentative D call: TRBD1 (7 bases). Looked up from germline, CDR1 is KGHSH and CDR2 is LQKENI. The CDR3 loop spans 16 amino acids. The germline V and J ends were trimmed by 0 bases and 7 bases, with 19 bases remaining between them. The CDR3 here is CASSPPSAGGLWEQYF. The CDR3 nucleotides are TGTGCCAGCTCACCACCGAGCGCAGGGGGACTGTGGGAGCAGTACTTC.

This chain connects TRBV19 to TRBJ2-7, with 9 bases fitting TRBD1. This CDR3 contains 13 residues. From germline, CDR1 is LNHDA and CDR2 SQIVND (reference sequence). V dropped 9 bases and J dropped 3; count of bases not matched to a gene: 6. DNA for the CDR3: TGTGCCAGGTGGGACAGGGCGAACTACGAGCAGTACTTC. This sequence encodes CARWDRANYEQYF.

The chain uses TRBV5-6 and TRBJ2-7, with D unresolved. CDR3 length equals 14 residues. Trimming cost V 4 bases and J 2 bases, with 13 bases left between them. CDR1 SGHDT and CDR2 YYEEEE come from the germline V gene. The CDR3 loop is CASSPGRQAYEQYF. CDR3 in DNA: TGTGCCAGCAGCCCCGGCCGCCAGGCCTACGAGCAGTACTTC.

Here the CDR3 DNA reads TGTGCCAGCAGCGGACTAGCGAGTGAGCAGTACTTC. Translation: CASSGLASEQYF. The chain has TRBV2 and TRBJ2-7; TRBD2 agrees at 9 bases. The length of the CDR3 is 12 residues. Trimming cost V 6 bases and J 7 bases; bases outside gene matches: 4. The germline CDR1 and CDR2 sequences are SNHLY and FYNNEI.

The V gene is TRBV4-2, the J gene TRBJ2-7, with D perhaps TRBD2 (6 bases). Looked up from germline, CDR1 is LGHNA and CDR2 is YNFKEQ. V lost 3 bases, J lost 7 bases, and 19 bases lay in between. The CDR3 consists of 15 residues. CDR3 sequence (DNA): TGTGCCAGCAGCCAGACTGCGGGACTCCGACGGGAGCAGTACTTC. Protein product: CASSQTAGLRREQYF.

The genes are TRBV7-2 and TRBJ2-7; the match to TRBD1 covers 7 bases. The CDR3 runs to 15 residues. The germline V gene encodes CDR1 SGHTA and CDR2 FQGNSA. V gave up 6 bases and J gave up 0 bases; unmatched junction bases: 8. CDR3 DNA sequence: TGTGCCAGCAGTAAAGACAGGGCACTCTCCTACGAGCAGTACTTC. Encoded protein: CASSKDRALSYEQYF.

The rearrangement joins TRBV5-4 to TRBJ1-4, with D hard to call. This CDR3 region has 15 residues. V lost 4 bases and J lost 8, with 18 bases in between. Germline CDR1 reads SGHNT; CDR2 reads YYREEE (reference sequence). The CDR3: CASSPGREAGEKLFF. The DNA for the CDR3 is TGTGCCAGCAGCCCGGGTAGGGAGGCAGGAGAAAAACTGTTTTTT.

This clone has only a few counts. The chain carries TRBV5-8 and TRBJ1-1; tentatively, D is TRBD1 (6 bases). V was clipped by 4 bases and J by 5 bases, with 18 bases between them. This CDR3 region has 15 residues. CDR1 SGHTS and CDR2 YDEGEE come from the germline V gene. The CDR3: CASSLKGAGETEAFF. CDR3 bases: TGTGCCAGCAGCCTCAAAGGCGCAGGGGAGACTGAAGCTTTCTTT.

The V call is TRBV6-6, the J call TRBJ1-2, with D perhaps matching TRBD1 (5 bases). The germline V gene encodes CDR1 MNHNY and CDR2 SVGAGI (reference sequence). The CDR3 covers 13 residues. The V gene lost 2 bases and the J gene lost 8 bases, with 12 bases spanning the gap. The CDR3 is CASSYIGEDGYTF. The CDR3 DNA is TGTGCCAGCAGTTACATAGGGGAAGACGGCTACACCTTC.

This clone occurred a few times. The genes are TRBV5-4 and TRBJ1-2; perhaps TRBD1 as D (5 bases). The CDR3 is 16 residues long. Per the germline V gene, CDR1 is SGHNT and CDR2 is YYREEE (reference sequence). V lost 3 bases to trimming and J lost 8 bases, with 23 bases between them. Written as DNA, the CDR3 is TGTGCCAGCAGCTCCCCGGACCCGCAGGGATCCGGCGGCTACACCTTC. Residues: CASSSPDPQGSGGYTF.

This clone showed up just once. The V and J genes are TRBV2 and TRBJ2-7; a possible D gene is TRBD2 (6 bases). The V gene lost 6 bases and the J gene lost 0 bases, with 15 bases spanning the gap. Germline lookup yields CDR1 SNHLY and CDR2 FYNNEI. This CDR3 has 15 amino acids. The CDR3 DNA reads TGTGCCAGCAGGGTGGGACTCGGCGGCTCCTACGAGCAGTACTTC. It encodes CASRVGLGGSYEQYF.

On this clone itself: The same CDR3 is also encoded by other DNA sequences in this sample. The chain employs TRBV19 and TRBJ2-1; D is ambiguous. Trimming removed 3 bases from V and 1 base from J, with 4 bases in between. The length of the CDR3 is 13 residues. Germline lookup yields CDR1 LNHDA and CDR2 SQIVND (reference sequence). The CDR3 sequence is CASSISSYNEQFF. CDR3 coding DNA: TGTGCCAGTAGTATTTCGTCCTACAATGAGCAGTTCTTC.

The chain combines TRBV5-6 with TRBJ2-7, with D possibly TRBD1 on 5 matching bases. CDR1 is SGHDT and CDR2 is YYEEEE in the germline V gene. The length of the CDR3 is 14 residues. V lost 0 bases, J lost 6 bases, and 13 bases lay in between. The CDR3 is CASSLGQRFGEQYF. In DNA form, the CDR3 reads TGTGCCAGCAGCTTGGGACAGAGGTTTGGCGAGCAGTACTTC.

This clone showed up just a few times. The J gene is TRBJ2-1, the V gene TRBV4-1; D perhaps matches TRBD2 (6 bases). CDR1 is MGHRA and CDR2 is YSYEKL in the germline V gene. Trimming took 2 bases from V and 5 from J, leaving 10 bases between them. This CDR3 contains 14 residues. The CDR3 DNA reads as TGCGCCAGCAGCCAATATACTAGCAACAATGAGCAGTTCTTC. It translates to CASSQYTSNNEQFF.

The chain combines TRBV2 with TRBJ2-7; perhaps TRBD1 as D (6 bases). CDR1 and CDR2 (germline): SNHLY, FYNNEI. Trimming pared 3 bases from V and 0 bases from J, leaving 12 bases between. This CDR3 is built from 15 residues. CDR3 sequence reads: CASSDRGQSSYEQYF. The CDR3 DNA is TGTGCCAGCAGTGACCGAGGACAGTCCTCCTACGAGCAGTACTTC. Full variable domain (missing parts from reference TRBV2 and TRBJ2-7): EPEVTQTPSHQVTQMGQEVILRCVPISNHLYFYWYRQILGQKVEFLVSFYNNEISEKSEIFDDQFSVERPDGSNFTLKIRSTKLEDSAMYFCASSDRGQSSYEQYFGPGTRLTVT.

The CDR3 loop is CAISEAGTGDTGELFF. The CDR3 coding sequence is TGTGCCATCAGTGAGGCCGGGACAGGGGACACCGGGGAGCTGTTTTTT. This chain links TRBV10-3 with TRBJ2-2; 10 nucleotides align to TRBD1. CDR3 length: 16 residues. The junction had 3 bases not matched to a gene; V was cut back by 2 bases and J by 3 bases. The V gene's germline CDR1 is ENHRY and CDR2 SYGVKD.